What follows are 22 T cell receptor beta chains derived from one specimen sequenced in a study of T-cell memory formation after mild COVID-19. Using its own MiXCR run on the 5' RACE reads, TCRdb lists one record per CDR3 protein. Altogether tens of thousands of distinct CDR3 sequences are present, approximately 7.7% being singletons, with the ten largest covering just under 30%. Sequenced material: PBMCs or a T cell subset sorted from them (not recorded which). The receptors derive from a man between 18 and 29 years old who had mild COVID-19 (a few samples of this study predate the infection). Cell type and time point are not known.

This clonotype was detected ten times or more. V usage is TRBV6-5 and J usage is TRBJ1-2, with a tentative D call TRBD1 (5 bases). Trimming pared 5 bases from V and 6 bases from J, leaving 16 bases between. The CDR3 contains 14 residues. Per germline, CDR1 MNHEY and CDR2 SVGAGI. The CDR3: CASSPILGVDGYTF. The CDR3 DNA reads TGTGCCAGCAGTCCAATTTTGGGGGTTGATGGCTACACCTTC.

This clonotype occurred many times. The rearrangement joins TRBV7-2 to TRBJ2-1; D call uncertain. The CDR3 runs 11 residues. CDR1 is SGHTA and CDR2 is FQGNSA in the germline V gene. Trimming cost V 7 bases and J 3 bases, with 4 bases left between them. CDR3 in amino acids: CASTSYNEQFF. The CDR3 nucleotides read TGTGCCAGCACCAGCTACAATGAGCAGTTCTTC.

In the case of this clonotype: A much bigger clone sits one base away, suggesting this may be a read error. V is TRBV4-2 and J is TRBJ2-3, with 7 bases lining up with TRBD1. From germline, CDR1 is LGHNA and CDR2 YNFKEQ. This CDR3 is built from 14 residues. The CDR3 protein is CAGSQGENTDTQYF. The CDR3 bases are TGTGCCGGCAGCCAGGGGGAAAACACAGATACGCAGTATTTT.

The chain is built from TRBV6-2 or TRBV6-3 and TRBJ2-7; the D call may be TRBD1 or TRBD2 (6 bases each). Trimming cost V 5 bases and J 3 bases, with 17 bases left between them. Per the germline V gene, CDR1 is MNHEY and CDR2 is SVGEGT. The CDR3 has 15 residues. CDR3 in DNA: TGTGCCAGCAGTCCAACCCCCGGGGGCCTCTACGAGCAGTACTTC. This codes for CASSPTPGGLYEQYF.

This chain connects TRBV7-8 to TRBJ2-3; D is perhaps TRBD2 (6 bases). Germline CDR1 SGHVS, CDR2 FQNEAQ. The CDR3 consists of 15 residues. Trimming shortened V by 0 bases and J by 2 bases, and 9 bases separated the two germline ends. CDR3 DNA sequence: TGTGCCAGCAGCTTAGCGGCGGGGATCACAGATACGCAGTATTTT. This translates into CASSLAAGITDTQYF.

The table lists this clonotype with many counts. The chain recombines TRBV12-3 or TRBV12-4 with TRBJ2-5; 9 bases line up with TRBD1. This CDR3 comprises 14 residues. Trimming cost V 5 bases and J 6 bases; bases outside gene matches: 7. CDR3 residues: CASSPGQGEKTQYF. In DNA, the CDR3 is TGTGCCAGCAGTCCGGGACAGGGTGAAAAGACCCAGTACTTC.

This clonotype has more than one count but fewer than ten. This chain joins TRBV20-1 and TRBJ2-7; 7 nucleotides match TRBD2. There are 16 residues in the CDR3. Germline trimming cut 3 bases from V and 9 bases from J; bases unmatched to any gene: 20. Germline V gene lookup returns CDR1 DFQATT and CDR2 SNEGSKA (reference sequence). The CDR3 DNA reads TGCAGTGCTAGGGTTGACTCAGCGGGGCAGGCTCCGAGGCAGTACGTC. This gives the protein CSARVDSAGQAPRQYV.

This clonotype showed up many times. J is TRBJ2-3 and V is TRBV7-3; D remains unclear. Germline V gives CDR1 SGHTA, CDR2 FQGTGA. The CDR3 is made up of 13 amino acids. The germline V and J ends were trimmed by 2 bases and 5 bases, with 8 bases remaining between them. DNA for the CDR3: TGTGCCAGCAGCTTATCGTTCGGAGATACGCAGTATTTT. Amino acids: CASSLSFGDTQYF.

In its sample, this clonotype was seen many times. The genes are TRBV6-5 and TRBJ2-7; D unresolved. Trimming removed 0 bases from V and 3 bases from J, with 18 bases in between. The CDR3 extends over 17 amino acids. The germline V gene encodes CDR1 MNHEY and CDR2 SVGAGI. CDR3 sequence: CASSYSPGPAEHYEQYF. The DNA for the CDR3 is TGTGCCAGCAGTTACTCCCCCGGACCGGCTGAACACTACGAGCAGTACTTC.

Many counts were recorded for this clonotype. The chain uses TRBV6-2 or TRBV6-3 and TRBJ2-7; D is perhaps TRBD2 (6 bases). The CDR3 has 15 amino acids. The germline V and J ends were trimmed by 5 bases and 7 bases, with 21 bases remaining between them. From germline, CDR1 is MNHEY and CDR2 SVGEGT. The CDR3 DNA reads TGTGCCAGCAGTGATGGGACTTCTCGGGTGCGAGAGCAGTACGTC. It encodes CASSDGTSRVREQYV.

The chain has TRBV7-9 and TRBJ1-2; D possibly corresponds to TRBD1 (5 bases). This CDR3 has 17 residues. Trimming removed 5 bases from V and 0 bases from J, with 19 bases in between. Germline CDR1 reads SEHNR; CDR2 reads FQNEAQ (reference sequence). CDR3 sequence reads: CASSLGGATKANYGYTF. The DNA for the CDR3 is TGTGCCAGCAGCCTAGGCGGGGCGACTAAAGCTAACTATGGCTACACCTTC. The full variable domain, rest sourced from reference TRBV7-9 and TRBJ1-2, is DTGVSQNPRHKITKRGQNVTFRCDPISEHNRLYWYRQTLGQGPEFLTYFQNEAQLEKSRLLSDRFSAERPKGSFSTLEIQRTEQGDSAMYLCASSLGGATKANYGYTFGSGTRLTVV.

Ten or more counts support this clonotype. The V and J genes are TRBV29-1 and TRBJ2-7; D unclear. Germline values: CDR1 SQVTM, CDR2 ANQGSEA. The V end was cut by 1 base, the J end by 1 base, with 5 bases between. The CDR3 totals 12 residues. The CDR3 bases are TGCAGCGTTGAAGGGGATTCCTACGAGCAGTACTTC. Amino acids: CSVEGDSYEQYF.

This clonotype was seen at least ten times. This chain joins TRBV20-1 and TRBJ2-5; D may be TRBD1 (6 bases). CDR3 length equals 13 residues. Trimming cost V 1 base and J 4 bases, with 10 bases left between them. CDR1 and CDR2 from the germline V gene are DFQATT and SNEGSKA (reference sequence). Here the CDR3 reads CSARVGGAETQYF. CDR3 in DNA: TGCAGTGCTAGAGTTGGGGGCGCAGAGACCCAGTACTTC.

This clonotype has a handful of counts. The gene calls are TRBV7-2 and TRBJ1-3; a weak D match, TRBD1 (5 bases). The CDR3 length is 14 residues. CDR1 and CDR2 (germline): SGHTA, FQGNSA. The V end lost 0 bases, the J end lost 8 bases, and 11 bases lay between the germline ends. As DNA, the CDR3 is TGTGCCAGCAGCTTAGCGCAGAGGGGTGACACCATATATTTT. Translated: CASSLAQRGDTIYF.

This clonotype was seen a few times. CDR3 nucleotides: TGTGCCAGCAGTTTAGGTGAAGGATTGGAGGCAGAGACCCAGTACTTC. Protein: CASSLGEGLEAETQYF. V is TRBV12-3 or TRBV12-4 and J is TRBJ2-5; D might be TRBD2 (5 bases). V lost 1 base and J lost 4, with 16 bases in between. The CDR3 has 16 amino acids.

This clonotype turned up a few times. The chain employs TRBV6-6 and TRBJ1-1; TRBD1 matches 8 bases. Trimming at V came to 5 bases and at J to 4 bases, leaving 3 bases not matched to a gene. The CDR3 consists of 13 residues. Germline V gene lookup returns CDR1 MNHNY and CDR2 SVGAGI (reference sequence). The CDR3 loop is CASSTGGLTEAFF. CDR3 DNA: TGTGCCAGCAGTACAGGGGGGCTCACTGAAGCTTTCTTT.

This clonotype came up many times. The rearrangement joins TRBV18 to TRBJ2-7; no clear D gene. The CDR3 runs to 12 residues. The germline V gene has CDR1 KGHSH and CDR2 LQKENI. Deletions cut 2 bases from V and 4 bases from J, with 6 bases between. The CDR3 protein is CASSPAGYEQYF. CDR3 DNA sequence: TGTGCCAGCTCACCAGCTGGATACGAGCAGTACTTC. The entire variable domain, with the rest obtained from reference TRBV18 and TRBJ2-7, is as follows: NAGVMQNPRHLVRRRGQEARLRCSPMKGHSHVYWYRQLPEEGLKFMVYLQKENIIDESGMPKERFSAEFPKEGPSILRIQQVVRGDSAAYFCASSPAGYEQYFGPGTRLTVT.

In this sample, this clonotype turned up many times. The V gene is TRBV2, the J gene TRBJ2-5; D remains unclear. Deletions cut 7 bases from V and 5 bases from J, with 14 bases between. The CDR3 contains 13 residues. CDR1 and CDR2 from the germline V gene are SNHLY and FYNNEI. CDR3 amino acids: CASTWGMRETQYF. The CDR3 DNA follows: TGTGCCAGCACTTGGGGTATGAGGGAGACCCAGTACTTC.

This clonotype has a count of ten or more. The chain is built from TRBV6-5 and TRBJ2-5; TRBD2 agrees at 10 bases. The CDR3 contains 19 residues. Trimming removed 0 bases from V and 5 bases from J; junction bases left unmatched: 15. Germline V CDR1 and CDR2: MNHEY, SVGAGI. CDR3 residues: CASSYSERQRGGRGETQYF. The CDR3 DNA follows: TGTGCCAGCAGTTACTCGGAAAGACAGCGGGGGGGCCGTGGGGAGACCCAGTACTTC.

This sequence joins TRBV29-1 and TRBJ2-5, with 7 positions matching TRBD1. Germline lookup yields CDR1 SQVTM and CDR2 ANQGSEA. The J segment lost 4 bases and the V segment lost 7 bases, leaving 9 bases of the junction unmatched. The CDR3 is made up of 13 amino acids. CDR3 region: CSAGTGAPETQYF. The CDR3 DNA follows: TGCAGCGCTGGAACAGGGGCCCCAGAGACCCAGTACTTC.

In this sample, this clonotype turned up many times. The chain employs TRBV4-1 and TRBJ2-1; D perhaps matches TRBD1 (6 bases). The CDR3 is made up of 18 amino acids. Trimming cost V 1 base and J 0 bases, with 16 bases left between them. CDR1 is MGHRA and CDR2 is YSYEKL in the germline V gene. The CDR3 reads CASSQGGRRGASYNEQFF. The CDR3 DNA sequence: TGCGCCAGCAGCCAAGGGGGGCGAAGGGGAGCCTCCTACAATGAGCAGTTCTTC.

The gene calls are TRBV6-4 and TRBJ2-1; 7 bases map to TRBD2. The V segment lost 0 bases and the J segment 6 bases; nucleotides outside the gene matches: 2. Germline lookup yields CDR1 MRHNA and CDR2 SNTAGT. The length of the CDR3 is 14 residues. In DNA form, the CDR3 reads TGTGCCAGCAGTGACTCCGGGGGGAGCAATGAGCAGTTCTTC. Encoded protein: CASSDSGGSNEQFF.